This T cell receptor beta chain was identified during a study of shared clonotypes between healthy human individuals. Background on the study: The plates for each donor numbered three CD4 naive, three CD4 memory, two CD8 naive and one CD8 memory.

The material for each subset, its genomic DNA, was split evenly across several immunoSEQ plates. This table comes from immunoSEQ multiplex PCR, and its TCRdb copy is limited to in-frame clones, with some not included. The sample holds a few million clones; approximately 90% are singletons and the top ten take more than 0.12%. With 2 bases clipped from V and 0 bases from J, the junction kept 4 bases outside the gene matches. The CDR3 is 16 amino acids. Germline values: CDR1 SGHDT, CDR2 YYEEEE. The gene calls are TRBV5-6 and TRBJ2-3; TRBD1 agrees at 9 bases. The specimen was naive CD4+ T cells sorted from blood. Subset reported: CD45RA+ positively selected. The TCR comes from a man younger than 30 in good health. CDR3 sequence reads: CASSFLGQGSTDTQYF. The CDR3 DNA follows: TGTGCCAGCAGCTTTCTGGGACAGGGTAGCACAGATACGCAGTATTTT.